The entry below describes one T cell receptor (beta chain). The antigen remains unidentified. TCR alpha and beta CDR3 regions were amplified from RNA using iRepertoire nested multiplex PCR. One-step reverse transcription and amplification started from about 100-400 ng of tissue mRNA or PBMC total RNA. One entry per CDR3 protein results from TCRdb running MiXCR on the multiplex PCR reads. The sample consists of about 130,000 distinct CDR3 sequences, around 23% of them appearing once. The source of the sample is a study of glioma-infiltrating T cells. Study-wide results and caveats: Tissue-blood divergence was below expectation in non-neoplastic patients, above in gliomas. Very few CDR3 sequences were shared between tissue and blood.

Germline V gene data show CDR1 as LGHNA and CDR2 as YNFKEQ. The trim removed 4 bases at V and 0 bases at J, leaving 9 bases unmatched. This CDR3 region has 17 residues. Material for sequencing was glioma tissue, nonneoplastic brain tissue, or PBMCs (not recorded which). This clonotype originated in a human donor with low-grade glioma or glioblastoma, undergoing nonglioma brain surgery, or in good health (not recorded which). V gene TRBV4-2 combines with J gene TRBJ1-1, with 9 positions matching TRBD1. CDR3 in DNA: TGTGCCAGCAGCCCAAAACAGGGGGCGATGCTGAACACTGAAGCTTTCTTT. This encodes CASSPKQGAMLNTEAFF.